The rows below give T cell receptor beta chains drawn from one sample of a study of T-cell reconstitution after alpha-beta-depleted transplantation in children. TCRdb reprocessed the PCR reads with MiXCR, giving one entry per CDR3 protein. The data contain fewer than 550,000 distinct CDR3 sequences, around 10% of them singletons. The sample was PBMCs, mostly from graft donor cells, taken 180 days after TCRalphabeta/CD19-depleted stem cell transplant. The receptors stem from a female patient aged 2 to 10 who had a stem cell transplant for aplastic anemia, so the T cells may come from the graft donor. CDR3s include the opening cysteine and the closing phenylalanine or tryptophan. The order of the fields is V gene, J gene, D gene, clone size, CDR3 DNA, CDR3 protein. The D gene is left open where the match is weak. Clone sizes are given selectively: once, few, many, or a class where the clone is expanded.

v_call: TRBV7-8; j_call: TRBJ2-5; d_call: -; clone_size: -; cdr3_nt: TGTGCCAGCAGCCCCCGGGTCCGCGAGGTGGAGACCCAGTACTTC; cdr3_aa: CASSPRVREVETQYF
v_call: TRBV28; j_call: TRBJ1-6; d_call: -; clone_size: -; cdr3_nt: TGTGCCAGCAGTTCTCCCCCAGGGCGTCTCTCCGGGGATAATAATTCACCCCTCCACTTT; cdr3_aa: CASSSPPGRLSGDNNSPLHF
v_call: TRBV29-1; j_call: TRBJ1-2; d_call: -; clone_size: -; cdr3_nt: TGCAGCGTTGAACAGGGTCCTTCATATGGCTACACCTTC; cdr3_aa: CSVEQGPSYGYTF
v_call: TRBV5-1; j_call: TRBJ2-2; d_call: TRBD2; clone_size: -; cdr3_nt: TGCGCCAGCAGCACCCGTAGCGGGGCGCACGGGGAGCTGTTTTTT; cdr3_aa: CASSTRSGAHGELFF
v_call: TRBV18; j_call: TRBJ1-4; d_call: -; clone_size: few; cdr3_nt: TGTGCCAGCTCACCGAAGGCCGGAGATGGGGGGACGGAACTGTTTTTT; cdr3_aa: CASSPKAGDGGTELFF
v_call: TRBV6-1; j_call: TRBJ1-2; d_call: -; clone_size: few; cdr3_nt: TGTGCCAGCAGCCCCAGAAGGGGAAACTATGGCTACACCTTC; cdr3_aa: CASSPRRGNYGYTF
v_call: TRBV29-1; j_call: TRBJ1-1; d_call: -; clone_size: few; cdr3_nt: TGCAGCGTTGGCGGTCGGGAAGCTTTCTTT; cdr3_aa: CSVGGREAFF
v_call: TRBV4-2; j_call: TRBJ1-2; d_call: TRBD1; clone_size: few; cdr3_nt: TGTGCCAGCAGACTCGGACAGGGGCTCTATGGCTACACCTTC; cdr3_aa: CASRLGQGLYGYTF
v_call: TRBV6-5; j_call: TRBJ2-1; d_call: -; clone_size: -; cdr3_nt: TGTGCCAGCAGTTACTCAAACCTAGCGAGCTCCTACAATGAGCAGTTCTTC; cdr3_aa: CASSYSNLASSYNEQFF
v_call: TRBV20-1; j_call: TRBJ2-5; d_call: -; clone_size: many; cdr3_nt: TGCAGTGCTTTACAAGAGACCCAGTACTTC; cdr3_aa: CSALQETQYF
v_call: TRBV13; j_call: TRBJ2-7; d_call: TRBD1; clone_size: -; cdr3_nt: TGTGCCAGCAGCTTAAAACAGGGGACAGCTTTCTACGAGCAGTACTTC; cdr3_aa: CASSLKQGTAFYEQYF
v_call: TRBV11-3; j_call: TRBJ2-1; d_call: TRBD2; clone_size: few; cdr3_nt: TGTGCCAGCAGCGCGACCCCGGGACTAGGGAATGAGCAGTTCTTC; cdr3_aa: CASSATPGLGNEQFF
v_call: TRBV11-2; j_call: TRBJ1-2; d_call: TRBD1; clone_size: few; cdr3_nt: TGTGCCAGCAGCTTACAGGGGGCGAGGTCTAACTATGGCTACACCTTC; cdr3_aa: CASSLQGARSNYGYTF
v_call: TRBV15; j_call: TRBJ2-5; d_call: -; clone_size: few; cdr3_nt: TGTGCCACCAGCAGAGTAGCGGACCAAGAGACCCAGTACTTC; cdr3_aa: CATSRVADQETQYF
v_call: TRBV6-1; j_call: TRBJ1-5; d_call: TRBD1; clone_size: few; cdr3_nt: TGTGCCACCTACCGACAGGGGCAATCGAATCAGCCCCAGCATTTT; cdr3_aa: CATYRQGQSNQPQHF
v_call: TRBV7-2; j_call: TRBJ2-2; d_call: -; clone_size: few; cdr3_nt: TGTGCCAGCAGCTTACTATCCGTGGTGAACACCGGGGAGCTGTTTTTT; cdr3_aa: CASSLLSVVNTGELFF
v_call: TRBV15; j_call: TRBJ2-3; d_call: -; clone_size: many; cdr3_nt: TGTGCCACCAGCAGAGGCCGTGCGGCTGATACGCAGTATTTT; cdr3_aa: CATSRGRAADTQYF
v_call: TRBV14; j_call: TRBJ2-1; d_call: TRBD2; clone_size: many; cdr3_nt: TGTGCCAGCAGCCAGGATCGACTAGCGGGAGGGCCCAGTGAGCAGTTCTTC; cdr3_aa: CASSQDRLAGGPSEQFF
v_call: TRBV28; j_call: TRBJ2-1; d_call: -; clone_size: many; cdr3_nt: TGTGCCAGCAGTTTATGGGACGGAGGAAGAACCTACAATGAGCAGTTCTTC; cdr3_aa: CASSLWDGGRTYNEQFF
v_call: TRBV7-6; j_call: TRBJ1-5; d_call: -; clone_size: few; cdr3_nt: TGTGCCAGCAGCTTAGGGGGGGGGTTGAGCAATCAGCCCCAGCATTTT; cdr3_aa: CASSLGGGLSNQPQHF
v_call: TRBV25-1; j_call: TRBJ2-2; d_call: -; clone_size: few; cdr3_nt: TGTGCCAGCAGTGAATCGGGATGGTGGGACACCGGGGAGCTGTTTTTT; cdr3_aa: CASSESGWWDTGELFF
v_call: TRBV7-9; j_call: TRBJ1-3; d_call: -; clone_size: -; cdr3_nt: TGTGCCAGCAGCTTAGGAGCAGTAAGAGGAAACACCATATATTTT; cdr3_aa: CASSLGAVRGNTIYF
v_call: TRBV29-1; j_call: TRBJ1-5; d_call: -; clone_size: few; cdr3_nt: TGCAGCGTTGAAACGGGACTCCCTCGCGATCAGCCCCAGCATTTT; cdr3_aa: CSVETGLPRDQPQHF
v_call: TRBV18; j_call: TRBJ2-7; d_call: -; clone_size: few; cdr3_nt: TGTGCCAGCTCACCGGGCTGGAGCGGACCTCCCTCCTACGAGCAGTACTTC; cdr3_aa: CASSPGWSGPPSYEQYF
v_call: TRBV29-1; j_call: TRBJ2-7; d_call: -; clone_size: many; cdr3_nt: TGCAGCGTTGGGTCCCGGCGGTCGTCCAAGTACGAGCAGTACTTC; cdr3_aa: CSVGSRRSSKYEQYF